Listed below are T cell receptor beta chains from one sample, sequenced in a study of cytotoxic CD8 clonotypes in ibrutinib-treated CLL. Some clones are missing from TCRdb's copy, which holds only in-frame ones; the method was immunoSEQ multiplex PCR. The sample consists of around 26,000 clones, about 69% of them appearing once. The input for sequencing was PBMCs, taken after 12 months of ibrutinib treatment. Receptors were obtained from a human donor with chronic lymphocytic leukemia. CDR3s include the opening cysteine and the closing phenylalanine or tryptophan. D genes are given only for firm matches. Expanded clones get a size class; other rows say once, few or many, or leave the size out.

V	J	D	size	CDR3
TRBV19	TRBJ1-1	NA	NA	CASGASNTEAFF
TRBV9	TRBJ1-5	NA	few	CASSRGVYNQPQHF
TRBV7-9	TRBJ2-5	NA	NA	CASSLLGQGKTQYF
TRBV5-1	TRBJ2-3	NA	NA	CASGLGGNTDTQYF
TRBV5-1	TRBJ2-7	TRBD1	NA	CASSPRDRGLMDEQYF
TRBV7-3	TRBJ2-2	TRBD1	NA	CASSSTGETGELFF
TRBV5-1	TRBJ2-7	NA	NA	CASMLEPTYEQYF
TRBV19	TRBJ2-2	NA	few	CASSILPNTGELFF
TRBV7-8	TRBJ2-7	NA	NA	CASSLDASYEQYF
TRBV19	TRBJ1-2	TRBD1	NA	CATRDRGLNYGYTF
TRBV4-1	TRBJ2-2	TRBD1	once	CASSQDIQGTLNTGELFF
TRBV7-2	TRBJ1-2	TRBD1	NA	CASSLGQGALSWGYTF
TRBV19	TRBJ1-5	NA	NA	CASSSGGSSNQPQHF
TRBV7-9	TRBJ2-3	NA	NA	CASSIRTVIGTDTQYF
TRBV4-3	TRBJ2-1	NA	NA	CASSPSEGGEQFF
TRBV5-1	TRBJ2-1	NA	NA	CASSFESSFYNEQFF
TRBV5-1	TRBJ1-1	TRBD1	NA	CASSFTTGANTEAFF
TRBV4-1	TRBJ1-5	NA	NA	CASSQDRSNQPQHF
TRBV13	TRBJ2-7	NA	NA	CASSRSRQAHEQYF
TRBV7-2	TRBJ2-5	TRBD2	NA	CASSLDGGGGKTQYF
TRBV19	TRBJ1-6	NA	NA	CAGRESENSPLHF
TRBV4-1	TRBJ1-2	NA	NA	CASSPGALPLRIYGYTF
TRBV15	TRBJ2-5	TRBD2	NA	CATSPIQRGGGETQYF
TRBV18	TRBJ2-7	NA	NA	CASSPRGFDEQYF
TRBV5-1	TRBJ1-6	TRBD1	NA	CASSGGGASSPLHF
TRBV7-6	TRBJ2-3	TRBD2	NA	CASSLGASGGKDTQYF
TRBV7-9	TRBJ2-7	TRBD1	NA	CASSHPGDSNYEQYF
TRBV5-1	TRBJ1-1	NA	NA	CASSLIPRTEAFF
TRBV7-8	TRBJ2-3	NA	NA	CASSLVWQGDTQYF
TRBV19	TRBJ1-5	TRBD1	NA	CASNHRGRWNQPQHF
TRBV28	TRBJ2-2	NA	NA	CASSLAILARELFF
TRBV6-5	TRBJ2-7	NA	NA	CASSYPHREGKF
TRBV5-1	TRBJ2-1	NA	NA	CASSLGGWAYNEQFF
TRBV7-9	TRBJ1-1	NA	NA	CASSLGVGPNTEAFF